Included here is one T cell receptor beta chain sequence, with context. The antigen is not known. This sample was taken from a study of shared clonotypes between healthy human individuals. Study as a whole: Each donor's CD4 naive and CD4 memory cells filled three plates apiece, CD8 naive two, and CD8 memory one.

V gave up 4 bases and J gave up 1 base, with 13 bases separating them. This CDR3 region has 15 residues. The germline gives CDR1 MDHEN, CDR2 SYDVKM. Authors' processing steps: ImmunoSEQ only sent back junction sequences with no quality scores, so filtering was done differently. Only in-frame clones appear in the TCRdb table, and some are missing; sequencing was by immunoSEQ multiplex PCR. V, J and clone size were drawn from that table, and D and trimming were deduced from the DNA. The repertoire holds millions of clones, with 80% to 95% as singletons. Regarding the study as a whole: Sample collection involved blood only; tissue repertoires are likely different. The study generally estimated greater richness for naive than memory subsets.

The clonotype originates from a young man in good health. Some clones in this sample may be carry-over from other donors' samples. Sequencing was done on a sample of naive CD4+ T cells from PBMCs. Subset noted: CD45RA+ positively selected. The chain is built from TRBV28 and TRBJ2-5; weak D call: TRBD2 (6 bases). The CDR3 DNA reads TGTGCCAGCAGTTCATTAAGGAGGGGCCAAGAGACCCAGTACTTC. It is translated as CASSSLRRGQETQYF.